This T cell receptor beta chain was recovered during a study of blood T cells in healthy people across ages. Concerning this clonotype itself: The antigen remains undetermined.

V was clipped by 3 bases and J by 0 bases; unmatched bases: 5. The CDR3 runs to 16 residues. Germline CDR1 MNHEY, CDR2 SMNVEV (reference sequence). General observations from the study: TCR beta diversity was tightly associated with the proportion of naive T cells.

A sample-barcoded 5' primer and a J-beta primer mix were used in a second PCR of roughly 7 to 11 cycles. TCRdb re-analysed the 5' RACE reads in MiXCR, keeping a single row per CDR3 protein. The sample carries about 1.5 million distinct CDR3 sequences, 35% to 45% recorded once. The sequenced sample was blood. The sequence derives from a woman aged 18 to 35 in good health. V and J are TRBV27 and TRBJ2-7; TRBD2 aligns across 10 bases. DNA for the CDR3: TGTGCCAGCAGTTTCCGACGACTAGCGGGCTCCTACGAGCAGTACTTC. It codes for CASSFRRLAGSYEQYF.